The clone carrying this T cell receptor (beta chain) was seen repeatedly, ten times or more. Its specificity is not known. This sample is part of a study of metastatic and nonmetastatic thyroid tumors. The wider study: Thyroid patients, malignant and benign, had repertoires compared across blood and tumor or nodule tissue. The study's findings and limits: Benign nodules were reported to have significantly lower TCR beta diversity than malignant thyroid tumors, in blood and tumor.

Patients underwent thyroid surgery, and none had received any treatment before it. In the authors' workflow: What underpinned the distant-metastasis classifier for papillary thyroid cancer was the set of CDR3 differences across clinicopathological groups. TCRdb re-processed the PCR reads through MiXCR. The V and J calls and clone size are TCRdb's, not the authors'. Counted here are 25,000 or so clones, over 15% occurring once; the ten biggest clones make up around 6.1%. The specimen sequenced was blood. This TCR came from a male donor with papillary thyroid cancer or a benign thyroid nodule (not recorded which). Some clones in this sample may be carry-over from other donors' samples.

CDR3 sequence: CATRDGEWDTGELFF. The DNA of the CDR3 is TGTGCCACCAGGGACGGCGAGTGGGACACCGGGGAGCTGTTTTTT. This chain links TRBV24-1 with TRBJ2-2; D call uncertain. The CDR3 extends over 15 amino acids. V was clipped by 7 bases and J by 3 bases, with 14 bases between them. Germline loops: CDR1 KGHDR, CDR2 SFDVKD.